This TCR beta chain was captured in a study of T-cell reconstitution after alpha-beta-depleted transplantation in children. The study, taken as a whole, reports: Expanded graft clones, several hundred of them, were reportedly the source of alpha-beta T cells about two months after transplant. T cells produced anew were the main source of T-cell counts and diversity one year after transplant.

This CDR3 has 15 amino acids. Germline values: CDR1 ENHRY, CDR2 SYGVKD. Trimming cost V 4 bases and J 2 bases, with 9 bases left between them. This clonotype appeared a few times. Its matching antigen is unknown. The TCRbeta library was prepared with unique molecular identifiers. TCRdb independently ran MiXCR on the PCR reads; one entry per CDR3 protein. The data hold about a million distinct CDR3 sequences, with about 29% observed a single time. This specimen consisted of PBMCs, mostly from graft donor cells, obtained 360 days after TCRalphabeta/CD19-depleted stem cell transplant. This sequence was found in a boy under three years old who had a stem cell transplant for SCID, so the T cells may come from the graft donor. The rearrangement joins TRBV10-3 to TRBJ2-6; a weak D match, TRBD2 (5 bases). CDR3 region: CAISGRATGANVLTF. CDR3 nucleotides: TGTGCCATCAGTGGGCGGGCCACTGGGGCCAACGTCCTGACTTTC.